The present entry profiles one TCR beta chain with its context. Antigen unknown. It was with 60 Vbeta and 13 Jbeta primers that the PCR ran. This table comes from immunoSEQ multiplex PCR, and its TCRdb copy is limited to in-frame clones, with some not included. The sample carries about 140,000 clones, 70% to 80% recorded once. These data belong to a study of cytomegalovirus exposure and HLA in healthy donors. Study observations and caveats: For TCR beta chains, V- and J-gene trimming was later linked to a missense DCLRE1C variant.

This CDR3 is 15 amino acids long. Per germline, CDR1 MRHNA and CDR2 SNTAGT. V lost 3 bases to trimming and J lost 0 bases; unmatched junction nucleotides: 1. V is TRBV6-4 and J is TRBJ2-1; 8 bases match TRBD1. Sequencing was performed on PBMCs. The TCR sequence derives from a woman under 30 in good health and CMV-seropositive. The DNA of the CDR3 is TGTGCCAGCAGTGAACAGGGGGGCTCCTACAATGAGCAGTTCTTC. Translation: CASSEQGGSYNEQFF.